Shown below are 2 T cell receptor beta chains from a single sample sequenced in a study of blood T cell repertoires in COVID-19. The assay was immunoSEQ multiplex PCR, and TCRdb's table has in-frame clones only and misses some. There are about 20,000 clones in the sample; 70% to 80% occur only once, and more than 50% lies in the top ten. The sequencing input was peripheral blood. The receptor source for this set is a man older than 75 with acute or convalescent COVID-19.

This clone was counted between two and nine times. The chain has TRBV5-4 and TRBJ2-3; possible D gene TRBD2, 5 bases. V dropped 2 bases and J dropped 2 bases, with 15 bases sitting between them. Per the germline V gene, CDR1 is SGHNT and CDR2 is YYREEE (reference sequence). CDR3 length: 16 amino acids. The CDR3 DNA reads TGTGCCAGCAGCTTTTACTCAAGCGGTCACACAGATACGCAGTATTTT. Its protein is CASSFYSSGHTDTQYF.

In its sample, this clone was seen once. The chain uses TRBV19 and TRBJ2-5; possibly TRBD2 for D (5 bases). The germline CDR1 and CDR2 sequences are LNHDA and SQIVND (reference sequence). This CDR3 comprises 12 residues. With 6 bases removed from V and 2 bases from J, the gap between germline ends came to 7 bases. CDR3 loop: CASSSGQETQYF. As DNA, the CDR3 is TGTGCCAGTAGCAGCGGACAAGAGACCCAGTACTTC.